The 9 T cell receptor beta chains below come from one sample, sequenced in a study of cytomegalovirus exposure and HLA in healthy donors. The primer mix had 60 Vbeta and 13 Jbeta primers. This table comes from immunoSEQ multiplex PCR, and its TCRdb copy is limited to in-frame clones, with some not included. The sample carries about 160,000 clones, under 80% recorded once. The specimen was PBMCs. Source of these receptors: a man between 35 and 55 years old in good health and CMV-seronegative.

This chain links TRBV5-5 with TRBJ2-1; D may be TRBD1 (5 bases). V lost 3 bases and J lost 4, with 11 bases in between. CDR3 length: 14 amino acids. CDR1 is SGHKS and CDR2 is YYEKEE in the germline V gene (reference sequence). The CDR3 is CASSSRTSYNEQFF. For the CDR3, the DNA is TGTGCCAGCAGCTCCCGGACATCGTACAATGAGCAGTTCTTC.

This sequence joins TRBV11-2 and TRBJ2-6, with TRBD1 matching 7 bases. The CDR3 has 15 residues. From germline, CDR1 is SGHAT and CDR2 FQNNGV. The J segment lost 12 bases and the V segment lost 1 base, leaving 9 bases of the junction unmatched. The CDR3 nucleotides read TGTGCCAGCAGCTTAGGACAGGGTGTCATCAGCGTCCTGACTTTC. Translation: CASSLGQGVISVLTF. The full variable domain, in which reference TRBV11-2 and TRBJ2-6 provide the parts outside the CDR3, is EAGVAQSPRYKIIEKRQSVAFWCNPISGHATLYWYQQILGQGPKLLIQFQNNGVVDDSQLPKDRFSAERLKGVDSTLKIQPAKLEDSAVYLCASSLGQGVISVLTFGAGSRLTVL.

The chain carries TRBV14 and TRBJ2-1; 10 positions match TRBD1. From germline, CDR1 is SGHDN and CDR2 FVKESK. This CDR3 spans 14 amino acids. J gave up 4 bases and V 8 bases, and 5 bases lay outside the gene matches. Written as DNA, the CDR3 is TGTGCCAGCCAGGGACAGGGGACATACAATGAGCAGTTCTTC. Its protein is CASQGQGTYNEQFF.

This clone was seen just once. The chain couples TRBV29-1 to TRBJ2-7, with D possibly matching TRBD1 (6 bases). The CDR3 runs to 12 residues. The germline gives CDR1 SQVTM, CDR2 ANQGSEA. V was trimmed by 7 bases and J by 4 bases, leaving 14 bases between them. CDR3 region: CSAGTSPYEQYF. DNA for the CDR3: TGCAGCGCCGGGACATCCCCATACGAGCAGTACTTC.

The chain has TRBV5-1 and TRBJ1-1; D not resolved. With 0 bases removed from V and 7 bases from J, the gap between germline ends came to 10 bases. Per germline, CDR1 SGHRS and CDR2 YFSETQ. There are 13 residues in the CDR3. DNA of the CDR3: TGCGCCAGCAGCTTGGATGGAGGTAATGAAGCTTTCTTT. Translation: CASSLDGGNEAFF.

The chain links TRBV30 to TRBJ2-5; 9 positions agree with TRBD1. This CDR3 is built from 13 residues. Germline-derived CDR1 and CDR2 are GTSNPN and SVGIG (reference sequence). Losses at the gene ends were 3 bases for V and 4 bases for J; bases not matched to a gene: 3. The CDR3, as DNA: TGTGCCTGGAGATGGACAGGGGTAGAGACCCAGTACTTC. Translated, it gives CAWRWTGVETQYF.

This clone was found once. The gene calls are TRBV7-2 and TRBJ2-3; TRBD2 agrees at 7 bases. Per germline, CDR1 SGHTA and CDR2 FQGNSA. J lost 1 base, V lost 2 bases, and 0 bases had no gene match. This CDR3 has 14 residues. CDR3 nucleotide sequence: TGTGCCAGCAGCTTAACTAGCGGCACAGATACGCAGTATTTT. This gives the protein CASSLTSGTDTQYF. Using reference TRBV7-2 and TRBJ2-3 for the parts outside the CDR3, the full variable domain is GAGVSQSPSNKVTEKGKDVELRCDPISGHTALYWYRQSLGQGLEFLIYFQGNSAPDKSGLPSDRFSAERTGGSVSTLTIQRTQQEDSAVYLCASSLTSGTDTQYFGPGTRLTVL.

The V call is TRBV7-2, the J call TRBJ2-2, with 8 bases matching TRBD1. Germline CDR1 is SGHTA and CDR2 is FQGNSA. CDR3 length: 17 residues. J gave up 1 base and V 5 bases, and 9 bases lay outside the gene matches. CDR3 in DNA: TGTGCCAGCAGCCCCGCCAGGGGGCTAAGGAACACCGGGGAGCTGTTTTTT. Translated, it gives CASSPARGLRNTGELFF.

The CDR3 DNA is TGTGCCACCAGCACTCAGCGGGCAGATACGCAGTATTTT. The encoded protein is CATSTQRADTQYF. The V gene is TRBV15, the J gene TRBJ2-3; possibly TRBD2 for D (6 bases). Germline V gene sequence: CDR1 LNHNV, CDR2 YYDKDF (reference sequence). Trimming cost V 4 bases and J 4 bases, with 9 bases left between them. This CDR3 contains 13 residues.